These 3 T cell receptor beta chains share one sample of origin, sequenced in a study of blood T cell repertoires in COVID-19 (TCRdb year 2020). The receptor library was made with the immunoSEQ multiplex PCR assay. The clones in this table, taken by TCRdb from immuneACCESS, are in-frame only. Not every clone is retained; where verified, under half of the shortfall comes from an unresolved V gene, and the cause of the rest is unknown. The sample contains 200,000 to 250,000 clones, around four fifths of them found a single time. The ten largest clones add up to around 2% of the sample. Sequences were obtained from peripheral blood. Receptors were obtained from a young man who had recovered from COVID-19.

The chain couples TRBV5-1 to TRBJ2-3; 9 positions match TRBD2. This CDR3 is 16 amino acids long. After removal of 4 bases from V and 1 base from J, the junction contained 7 bases not matched to a gene. Germline V CDR1 and CDR2: SGHRS, YFSETQ. As DNA, the CDR3 is TGCGCCAGCAGCGTGGGGACTAGCCAGGGCACAGATACGCAGTATTTT. Its translation is CASSVGTSQGTDTQYF.

The genes are TRBV7-9 and TRBJ2-4; TRBD1 matches 8 bases. The germline CDR1 and CDR2 sequences are SEHNR and FQNEAQ (reference sequence). V gave up 5 bases and J gave up 5 bases; unmatched junction bases: 5. The CDR3 runs to 14 residues. The CDR3 spells CASSQTGAQNIQYF. CDR3 nucleotide sequence: TGTGCCAGCAGCCAGACAGGGGCCCAAAACATTCAGTACTTC.

In its sample, this clone was seen a few times. The V gene is TRBV5-1, the J gene TRBJ2-1, with a weak D call TRBD2 (7 bases). The germline V and J ends were trimmed by 1 base and 6 bases, with 11 bases remaining between them. Germline V gene data show CDR1 as SGHRS and CDR2 as YFSETQ. The CDR3 runs 14 residues. CDR3 loop: CASSLWGGGNEQFF. CDR3 DNA sequence: TGCGCCAGCAGCTTGTGGGGGGGCGGCAATGAGCAGTTCTTC.